Reported below is one TCR beta chain. The record originates from a study of T cell changes during pregnancy in multiple sclerosis. TCRdb's table, derived via immunoSEQ multiplex PCR, lists solely in-frame clones and lacks some. In the table there are approximately 51,000 clones, 92% of which are singletons. Germline V lookup: CDR1 ENHRY, CDR2 SYGVKD. The CDR3 is 15 amino acids. V lost 6 bases to trimming and J lost 10 bases, with 24 bases between them. J is TRBJ1-1 and V is TRBV10-3, with a possible D match to TRBD1 (5 bases). The TCR sequence derives from a female donor with multiple sclerosis, enrolled in a pregnancy study. The sequencing here drew on CD4+ T cells from peripheral blood mononuclear cells, taken after pregnancy. CDR3 in DNA: TGTGCCATCAGGGGTGGAGGGATAGCAACAAGGGGAGCTTTCTTT. Its translation is CAIRGGGIATRGAFF.